The rows below give T cell receptor beta chains drawn from one sample of a study of radiotherapy plus CTLA-4 blockade in lung cancer. Some clones are missing from TCRdb's copy, which holds only in-frame ones; the method was immunoSEQ multiplex PCR. The sample has about 80,000 clones, 75% to 90% seen once. The source material was peripheral blood, sampled from a patient treated with radiotherapy plus ipilimumab. Receptors were obtained from a human donor with non-small cell lung cancer who had a partial response to radiotherapy plus ipilimumab. The CDR3 runs from the conserved cysteine through the conserved F or W. A D gene is named only where the DNA matches it firmly. Size tells how often a clone was seen (once, few, many) or the class of an expanded clone, and some rows leave it out.

CDR3 DNA,CDR3 protein,D gene,clone size,J gene,V gene
TGTGCCAGCAGTGACTGGAAGGGGCGAGAGCAGTACTTC,CASSDWKGREQYF,.,once,TRBJ2-7,TRBV2
TGCGCCAGCAGCCAAGGTCGGGCGGGGGCCCAAGAGACCCAGTACTTC,CASSQGRAGAQETQYF,.,once,TRBJ2-5,TRBV4-1
TGTGCCAGCACTCAGTCACAGGGACACTATGGCTACACCTTC,CASTQSQGHYGYTF,.,.,TRBJ1-2,TRBV7-2
TGTGCCAGCAGCGCCCAGTTCACCGGGGAGCTGTTTTTT,CASSAQFTGELFF,.,.,TRBJ2-2,TRBV7-9
TGCAGCGCTGCCGGAGGCTACAATGAGCAGTTCTTC,CSAAGGYNEQFF,.,.,TRBJ2-1,TRBV29-1
TGTGCCAGCAGCTCCCTCGAGCGGAATGAGCAGTTCTTC,CASSSLERNEQFF,.,once,TRBJ2-1,TRBV13
TGCAGCGTTGAAGATCGGGCAGAGCGGGATACACCGTTTGCCTACAATGAGCAGTTCTTC,CSVEDRAERDTPFAYNEQFF,TRBD2,.,TRBJ2-1,TRBV29-1
TGTGCCAGCAGCCACCGAGGGGGTCCTAACACCGGGGAGCTGTTTTTT,CASSHRGGPNTGELFF,.,.,TRBJ2-2,TRBV14
TGTGCCATCAGGGGACTAGCGGTGAGCACAGATACGCAGTATTTT,CAIRGLAVSTDTQYF,TRBD2,.,TRBJ2-3,TRBV10-3
TGTGCCAGCAGCTCGGGACTAGCGGGAGGTACCGGGGAGCTGTTTTTT,CASSSGLAGGTGELFF,TRBD2,few,TRBJ2-2,TRBV7-8
TGTGCCAGCACCGACAGCCAAGAGACCCAGTACTTC,CASTDSQETQYF,.,.,TRBJ2-5,TRBV28
TGTGCCAGCAGTGAGGGACGAATGGCGGACAGGGGTTCGAACACTGAAGCTTTCTTT,CASSEGRMADRGSNTEAFF,TRBD1,.,TRBJ1-1,TRBV27
TGTGCCAGCAGCTTGTCGGCCGGGACAGCCAATTTCTATGGCTACACCTTC,CASSLSAGTANFYGYTF,TRBD1,.,TRBJ1-2,TRBV5-6
TGCGCCAGCTTCCCCACAGGGGACACCGGGGAGCTGTTTTTT,CASFPTGDTGELFF,TRBD1,.,TRBJ2-2,TRBV5-1
TGTGCCAGCAGCCCCCCCGGGACTGTAAATGAGCAGTTCTTC,CASSPPGTVNEQFF,.,.,TRBJ2-1,TRBV6-6
TGTGCCAGCAGCTTGGTCGACACCGGGGAGCTGTTTTTT,CASSLVDTGELFF,.,few,TRBJ2-2,TRBV5-6
TGTGCCAGTAGTGTACCGGGCCTTAGGGGAAATGAGCAGTTCTTC,CASSVPGLRGNEQFF,.,.,TRBJ2-1,TRBV19
TGCGCCAGCAGCTCCCGGACTAGCGGGAGTAATGAGCAGTTCTTC,CASSSRTSGSNEQFF,TRBD2,few,TRBJ2-1,TRBV5-1
TGCGCCAGCAGCTTGGTGAGCGGCAGCACCACAGATACGCAGTATTTT,CASSLVSGSTTDTQYF,.,once,TRBJ2-3,TRBV5-1
TGTGCCAGCAGTCCGACAGGGGAGTACGAGCAGTACTTC,CASSPTGEYEQYF,TRBD1,.,TRBJ2-7,TRBV5-4
TGTGCCACCAGCAGAGAAGGACAGCCAGAAAAACTGTTTTTT,CATSREGQPEKLFF,.,.,TRBJ1-4,TRBV15
TGTGCCAGCAGCTTACTGGGCTCAGATACGCAGTATTTT,CASSLLGSDTQYF,.,once,TRBJ2-3,TRBV7-2
TGTGCCTGGAGTTCACTAGCGGCCACAGATACGCAGTATTTT,CAWSSLAATDTQYF,TRBD2,once,TRBJ2-3,TRBV30
TGCGCCAGCAGCTTGTGGGGACAGTCCACAGATACGCAGTATTTT,CASSLWGQSTDTQYF,TRBD1,.,TRBJ2-3,TRBV5-1
TGTGCCAGCAGCTTAAGGGTAGGGGCCCATACGCAGTATTTT,CASSLRVGAHTQYF,.,.,TRBJ2-3,TRBV7-2
TGTGCCAGCAGTCCTCTAGGTCATGCAACTAATGAAAAACTGTTTTTT,CASSPLGHATNEKLFF,.,.,TRBJ1-4,TRBV27
TGTGCCACCAGCAGAAAGCAGGATAGCAATCAGCCCCAGCATTTT,CATSRKQDSNQPQHF,.,once,TRBJ1-5,TRBV15